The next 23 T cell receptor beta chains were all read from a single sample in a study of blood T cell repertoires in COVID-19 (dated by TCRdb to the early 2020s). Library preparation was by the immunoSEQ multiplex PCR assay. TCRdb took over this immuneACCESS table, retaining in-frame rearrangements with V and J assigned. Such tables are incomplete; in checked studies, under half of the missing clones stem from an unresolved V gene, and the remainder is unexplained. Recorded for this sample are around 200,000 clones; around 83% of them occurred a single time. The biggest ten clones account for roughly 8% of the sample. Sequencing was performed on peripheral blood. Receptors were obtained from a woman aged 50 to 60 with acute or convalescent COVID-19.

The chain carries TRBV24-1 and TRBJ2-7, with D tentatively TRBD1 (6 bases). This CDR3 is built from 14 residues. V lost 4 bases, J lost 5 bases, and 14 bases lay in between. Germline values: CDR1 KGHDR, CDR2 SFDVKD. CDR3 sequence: CATSETGQFNEQYF. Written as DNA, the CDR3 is TGTGCCACCAGTGAGACTGGACAGTTCAACGAGCAGTACTTC.

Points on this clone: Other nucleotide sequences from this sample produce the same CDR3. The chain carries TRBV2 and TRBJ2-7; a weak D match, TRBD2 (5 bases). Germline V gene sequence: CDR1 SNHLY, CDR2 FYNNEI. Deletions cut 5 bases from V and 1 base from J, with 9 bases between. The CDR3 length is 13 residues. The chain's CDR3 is CASSPRGSYEQYF. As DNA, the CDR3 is TGTGCCAGCAGTCCCCGGGGTTCCTACGAGCAGTACTTC.

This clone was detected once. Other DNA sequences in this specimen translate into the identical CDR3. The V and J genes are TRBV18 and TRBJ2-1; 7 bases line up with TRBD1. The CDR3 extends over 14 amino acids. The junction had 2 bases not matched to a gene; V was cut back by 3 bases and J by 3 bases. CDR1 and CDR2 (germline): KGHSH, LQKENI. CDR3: CASSPGQSYNEQFF. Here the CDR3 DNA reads TGTGCCAGCTCACCGGGACAGAGCTACAATGAGCAGTTCTTC.

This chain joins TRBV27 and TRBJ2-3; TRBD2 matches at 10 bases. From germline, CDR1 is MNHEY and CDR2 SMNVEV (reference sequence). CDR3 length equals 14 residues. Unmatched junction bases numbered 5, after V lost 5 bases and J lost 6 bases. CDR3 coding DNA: TGTGCCAGCAGTGAAGCGGGAGGGAGGGATACGCAGTATTTT. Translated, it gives CASSEAGGRDTQYF.

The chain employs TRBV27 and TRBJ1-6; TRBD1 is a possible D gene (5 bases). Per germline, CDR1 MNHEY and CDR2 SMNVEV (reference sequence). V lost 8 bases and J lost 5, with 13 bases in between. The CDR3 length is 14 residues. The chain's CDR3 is CASPRGTNNSPLHF. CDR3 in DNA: TGTGCCAGCCCTCGCGGGACTAATAATTCACCCCTCCACTTT.

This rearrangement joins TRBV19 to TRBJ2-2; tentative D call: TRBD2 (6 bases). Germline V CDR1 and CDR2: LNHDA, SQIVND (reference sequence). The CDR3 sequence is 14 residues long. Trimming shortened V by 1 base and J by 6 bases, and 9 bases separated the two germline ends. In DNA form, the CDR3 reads TGTGCCAGTAGTATAGTTGCTAGCGCCGGGGAGCTGTTTTTT. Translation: CASSIVASAGELFF.

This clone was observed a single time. This CDR3 reads CASRSTGGGGELFF. In nucleotides, the CDR3 is TGTGCCAGCAGGTCTACGGGGGGTGGCGGGGAGCTGTTTTTT. V is TRBV28 and J is TRBJ2-2, with TRBD2 identical over 7 bases. The CDR3 length is 14 residues. Germline-derived CDR1 and CDR2 are MDHEN and SYDVKM. V lost 6 bases and J lost 7; bases outside the gene matches: 8.

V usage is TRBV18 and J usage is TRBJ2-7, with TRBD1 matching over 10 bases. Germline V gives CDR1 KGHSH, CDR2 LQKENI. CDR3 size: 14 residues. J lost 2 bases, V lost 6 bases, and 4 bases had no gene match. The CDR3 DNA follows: TGTGCCAGCTCGCGGACAGGGGGGGCCTACGAGCAGTACTTC. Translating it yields CASSRTGGAYEQYF. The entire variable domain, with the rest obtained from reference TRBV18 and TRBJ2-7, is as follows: NAGVMQNPRHLVRRRGQEARLRCSPMKGHSHVYWYRQLPEEGLKFMVYLQKENIIDESGMPKERFSAEFPKEGPSILRIQQVVRGDSAAYFCASSRTGGAYEQYFGPGTRLTVT.

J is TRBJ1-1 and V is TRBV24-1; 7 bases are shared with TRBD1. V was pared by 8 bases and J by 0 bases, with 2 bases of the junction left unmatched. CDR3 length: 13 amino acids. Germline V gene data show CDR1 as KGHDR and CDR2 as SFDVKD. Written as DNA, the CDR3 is TGTGCCACCAAAGACAGGGTGAACACTGAAGCTTTCTTT. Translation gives CATKDRVNTEAFF.

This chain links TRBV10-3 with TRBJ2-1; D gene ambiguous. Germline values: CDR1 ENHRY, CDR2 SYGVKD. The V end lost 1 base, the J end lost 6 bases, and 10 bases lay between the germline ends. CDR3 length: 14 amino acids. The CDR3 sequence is CAISEWADRNEQFF. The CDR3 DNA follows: TGTGCCATCAGTGAGTGGGCCGACCGCAATGAGCAGTTCTTC.

Here the CDR3 DNA reads TGCGCCAGCAGCCTCTCCCCTAGCGGGATTTCCTACGAGCAGTACTTC. It is translated as CASSLSPSGISYEQYF. The chain uses TRBV4-1 and TRBJ2-7; 9 bases map to TRBD2. After removal of 4 bases from V and 1 base from J, the junction contained 8 bases not matched to a gene. This CDR3 is built from 16 residues. The germline V gene has CDR1 MGHRA and CDR2 YSYEKL.

In nucleotides, the CDR3 is TGTGCCAGCAGTGTAGTGGCAGGGGGAATCTTGCTTCGAGGCTACACCTTC. Translating it yields CASSVVAGGILLRGYTF. V gene TRBV2 combines with J gene TRBJ1-2; 7 nucleotides line up with TRBD1. This CDR3 contains 17 residues. Germline trimming cut 4 bases from V and 8 bases from J; bases unmatched to any gene: 19. Germline-derived CDR1 and CDR2 are SNHLY and FYNNEI.

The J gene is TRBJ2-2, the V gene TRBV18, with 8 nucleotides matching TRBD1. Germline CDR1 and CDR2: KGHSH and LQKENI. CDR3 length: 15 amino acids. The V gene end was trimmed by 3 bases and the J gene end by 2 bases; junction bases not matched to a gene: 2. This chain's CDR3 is CASSPQGANTGELFF. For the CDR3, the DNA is TGTGCCAGCTCACCGCAGGGGGCCAACACCGGGGAGCTGTTTTTT.

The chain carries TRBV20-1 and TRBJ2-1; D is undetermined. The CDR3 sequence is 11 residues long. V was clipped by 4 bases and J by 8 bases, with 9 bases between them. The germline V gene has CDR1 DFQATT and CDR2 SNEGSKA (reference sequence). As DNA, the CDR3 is TGCAGTGCTATACCGGAGCATGAGCAGTTCTTC. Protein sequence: CSAIPEHEQFF.

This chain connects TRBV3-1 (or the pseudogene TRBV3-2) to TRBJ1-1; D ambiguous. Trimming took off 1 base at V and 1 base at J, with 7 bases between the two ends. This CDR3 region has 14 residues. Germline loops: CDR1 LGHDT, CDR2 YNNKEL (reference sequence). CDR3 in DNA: TGTGCCAGCAGCCAAGGGCATTCGAACACTGAAGCTTTCTTT. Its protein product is CASSQGHSNTEAFF.

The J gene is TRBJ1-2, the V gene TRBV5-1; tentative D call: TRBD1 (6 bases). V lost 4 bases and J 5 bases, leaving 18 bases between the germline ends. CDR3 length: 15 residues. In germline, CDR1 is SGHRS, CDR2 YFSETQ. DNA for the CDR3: TGCGCCAGCAGCCCCGGAGGTGGGGGCCAGTATGGCTACACCTTC. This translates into CASSPGGGGQYGYTF.

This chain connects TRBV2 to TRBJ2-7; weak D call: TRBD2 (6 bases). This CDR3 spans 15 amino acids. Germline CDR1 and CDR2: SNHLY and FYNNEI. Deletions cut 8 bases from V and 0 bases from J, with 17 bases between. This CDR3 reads CASSPRRDSSYEQYF. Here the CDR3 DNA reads TGTGCCAGCTCTCCTAGGCGGGATAGCTCCTACGAGCAGTACTTC.

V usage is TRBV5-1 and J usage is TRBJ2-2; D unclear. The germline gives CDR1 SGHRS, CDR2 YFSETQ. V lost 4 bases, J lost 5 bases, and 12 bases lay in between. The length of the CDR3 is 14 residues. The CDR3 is CASSRDIDTGELFF. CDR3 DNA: TGCGCCAGCAGCCGAGACATCGATACCGGGGAGCTGTTTTTT.

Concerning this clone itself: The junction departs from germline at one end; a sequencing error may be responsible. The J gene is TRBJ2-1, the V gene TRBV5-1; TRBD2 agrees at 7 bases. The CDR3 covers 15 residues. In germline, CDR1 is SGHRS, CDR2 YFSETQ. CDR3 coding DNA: TGCGCCAGCAGCTTGGGTTCTAGCGGTTACAGTGAGCAGTTCTTC. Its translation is CASSLGSSGYSEQFF.

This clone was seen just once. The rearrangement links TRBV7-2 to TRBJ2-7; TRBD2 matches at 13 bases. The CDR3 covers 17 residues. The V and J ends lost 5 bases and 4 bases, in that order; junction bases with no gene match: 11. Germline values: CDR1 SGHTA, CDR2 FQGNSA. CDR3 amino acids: CASSGLAGAQALYEQYF. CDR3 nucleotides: TGTGCCAGCAGCGGACTAGCGGGAGCCCAAGCCCTATACGAGCAGTACTTC. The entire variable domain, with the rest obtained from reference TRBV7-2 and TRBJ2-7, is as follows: GAGVSQSPSNKVTEKGKDVELRCDPISGHTALYWYRQSLGQGLEFLIYFQGNSAPDKSGLPSDRFSAERTGGSVSTLTIQRTQQEDSAVYLCASSGLAGAQALYEQYFGPGTRLTVT.

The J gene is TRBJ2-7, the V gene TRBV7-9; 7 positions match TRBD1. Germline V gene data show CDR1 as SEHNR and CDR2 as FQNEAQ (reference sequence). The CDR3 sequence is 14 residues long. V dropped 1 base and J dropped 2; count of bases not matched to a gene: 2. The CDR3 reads CASSLGTGTYEQYF. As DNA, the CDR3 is TGTGCCAGCAGCTTAGGGACAGGTACCTACGAGCAGTACTTC.

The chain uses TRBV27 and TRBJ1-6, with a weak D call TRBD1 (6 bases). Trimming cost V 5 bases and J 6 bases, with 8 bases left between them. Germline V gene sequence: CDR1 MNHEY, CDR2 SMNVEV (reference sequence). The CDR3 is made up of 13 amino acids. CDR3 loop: CASSMGANSPLHF. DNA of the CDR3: TGTGCCAGCAGTATGGGGGCTAATTCACCCCTCCACTTT.

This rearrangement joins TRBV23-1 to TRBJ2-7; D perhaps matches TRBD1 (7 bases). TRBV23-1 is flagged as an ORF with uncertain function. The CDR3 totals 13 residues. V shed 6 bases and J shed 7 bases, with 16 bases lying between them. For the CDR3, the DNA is TGCGCCAGCAGATGGAGGGGGCGAAGGGAGCAGTACTTC. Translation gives CASRWRGRREQYF.